This T cell receptor (beta chain) was documented in a study of blood T cell repertoires in COVID-19. Study context: The origin of the acute and convalescent COVID-19 samples was the United States, Italy and Spain.

Some clones are missing from TCRdb's copy, which holds only in-frame ones; the method was immunoSEQ multiplex PCR. The sample has around 260,000 clones, about four fifths seen once. The TCR sequence derives from a woman aged 45-59 years who had recovered from COVID-19. The sample was peripheral blood.

This CDR3 reads CASSDPTAGDFYGYTF. CDR3 nucleotide sequence: TGTGCCAGCAGTGATCCGACGGCGGGAGACTTCTATGGCTACACCTTC. The chain has TRBV25-1 and TRBJ1-2; D is uncertain. In germline, CDR1 is MGHDK, CDR2 SYGVNS. The CDR3 contains 16 residues. The V gene lost 3 bases and the J gene lost 4 bases, with 18 bases spanning the gap.